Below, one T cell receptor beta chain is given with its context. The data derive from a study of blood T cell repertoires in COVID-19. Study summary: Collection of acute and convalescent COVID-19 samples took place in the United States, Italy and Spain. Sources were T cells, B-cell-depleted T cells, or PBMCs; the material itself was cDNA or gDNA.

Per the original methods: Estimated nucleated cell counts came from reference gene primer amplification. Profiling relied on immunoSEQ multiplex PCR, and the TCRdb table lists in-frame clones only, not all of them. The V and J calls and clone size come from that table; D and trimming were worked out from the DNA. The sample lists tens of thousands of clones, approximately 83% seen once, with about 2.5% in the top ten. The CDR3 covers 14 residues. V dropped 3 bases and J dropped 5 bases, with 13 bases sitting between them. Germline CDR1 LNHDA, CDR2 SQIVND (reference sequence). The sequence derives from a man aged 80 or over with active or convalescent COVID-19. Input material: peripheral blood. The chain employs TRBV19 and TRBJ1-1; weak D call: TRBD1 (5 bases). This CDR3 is CASSIGRVGTEAFF. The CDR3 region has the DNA TGTGCCAGTAGTATCGGCAGGGTTGGGACTGAAGCTTTCTTT.